The rows below give T cell receptor beta chains drawn from one sample of a study of blood T cell repertoires in COVID-19. Data came from immunoSEQ multiplex PCR; TCRdb stores just in-frame clones and leaves some out. Here the sample spans 250,000 to 300,000 clones, approximately 91% being singletons. The sample consisted of peripheral blood. These TCRs come from a middle-aged man with acute or convalescent COVID-19. Both conserved end residues are part of each CDR3. Each record gives: D gene, clone size, V gene, J gene, CDR3 DNA, CDR3 protein. The D gene is left open where the match is weak. Clone size, where shown, is once, few, many, or a class for clones that have expanded.

D gene: TRBD2; clone size: once; V gene: TRBV4-1; J gene: TRBJ2-2; CDR3 DNA: TGCGCCAGCAGCCATCCTAGCGGGGGGGCCGTCGGGGAGCTGTTTTTT; CDR3 protein: CASSHPSGGAVGELFF
D gene: -; clone size: -; V gene: TRBV5-1; J gene: TRBJ2-2; CDR3 DNA: TGCGCCAGCAGCTTAAGGGACACGAACACCGGGGAGCTGTTTTTT; CDR3 protein: CASSLRDTNTGELFF
D gene: -; clone size: -; V gene: TRBV2; J gene: TRBJ2-1; CDR3 DNA: TGTGCCAGCAGTGGGACTCCAGTAGGGCAGTTCTTC; CDR3 protein: CASSGTPVGQFF
D gene: -; clone size: -; V gene: TRBV30; J gene: TRBJ1-2; CDR3 DNA: TGTGCCTGGAGTACCCCGACAGCAACTTATGGCTACACCTTC; CDR3 protein: CAWSTPTATYGYTF
D gene: TRBD1; clone size: -; V gene: TRBV2; J gene: TRBJ2-7; CDR3 DNA: TGTGCCAGCAGTTCCAGGACAGGGGGCTCCTACGAGCAGTACTTC; CDR3 protein: CASSSRTGGSYEQYF
D gene: -; clone size: -; V gene: TRBV5-1; J gene: TRBJ1-1; CDR3 DNA: TGCGCCAGCAGCTGGGGCAGGGCCAAAATGAACACTGAAGCTTTCTTT; CDR3 protein: CASSWGRAKMNTEAFF
D gene: -; clone size: -; V gene: TRBV25-1; J gene: TRBJ1-6; CDR3 DNA: TGTGCCAGTAACGGGAGCGGTCGTTCGACCCTCCACTTT; CDR3 protein: CASNGSGRSTLHF
D gene: TRBD1; clone size: -; V gene: TRBV3-1/TRBV3-2; J gene: TRBJ1-6; CDR3 DNA: TGTGCCAGCAGCCAAGATCAACAGGGGAAAAATTCACCCCTCCACTTT; CDR3 protein: CASSQDQQGKNSPLHF
D gene: -; clone size: -; V gene: TRBV6-5; J gene: TRBJ1-3; CDR3 DNA: TGTGCCAGCAGTACACATCACAGGGCTGGAAACACCATATATTTT; CDR3 protein: CASSTHHRAGNTIYF
D gene: TRBD1; clone size: -; V gene: TRBV5-4; J gene: TRBJ2-1; CDR3 DNA: TGTGCCAGCAGCTCGGTAGACAGGGTCTACAATGAGCAGTTCTTC; CDR3 protein: CASSSVDRVYNEQFF
D gene: TRBD1; clone size: -; V gene: TRBV10-2; J gene: TRBJ1-2; CDR3 DNA: TGCGCCAGCAGTGAGTTAGGACAGGGAGATGGCTACACCTTC; CDR3 protein: CASSELGQGDGYTF
D gene: -; clone size: -; V gene: TRBV18; J gene: TRBJ2-2; CDR3 DNA: TGTGCCAGCTCACCACCCACTCGGGTCGGGGAGCTGTTTTTT; CDR3 protein: CASSPPTRVGELFF
D gene: -; clone size: -; V gene: TRBV18; J gene: TRBJ1-6; CDR3 DNA: TGTGCCAGCTCACCAACGTCTAGTTTTTATAATTCACCCCTCCACTTT; CDR3 protein: CASSPTSSFYNSPLHF
D gene: TRBD1; clone size: once; V gene: TRBV2; J gene: TRBJ1-1; CDR3 DNA: TGTGCCAGCTATTCCATAGGGACAGTCAACACTGAAGCTTTCTTT; CDR3 protein: CASYSIGTVNTEAFF
D gene: TRBD1; clone size: -; V gene: TRBV7-6; J gene: TRBJ1-1; CDR3 DNA: TGTGCCAGCAGCCCCAGGGGGGCTGAAGGCCTGAACACTGAAGCTTTCTTT; CDR3 protein: CASSPRGAEGLNTEAFF
D gene: -; clone size: -; V gene: TRBV7-6; J gene: TRBJ2-7; CDR3 DNA: TGTGCCAGCAGCTTGGGGTTGACAGTTTCCTTCTACGAGCAGTACTTC; CDR3 protein: CASSLGLTVSFYEQYF
D gene: TRBD1; clone size: -; V gene: TRBV11-2; J gene: TRBJ2-2; CDR3 DNA: TGTGCCAGCAGCTTAAGTCCAGGGGGCTTTACCGGGGAGCTGTTTTTT; CDR3 protein: CASSLSPGGFTGELFF
D gene: TRBD1; clone size: -; V gene: TRBV10-1; J gene: TRBJ1-1; CDR3 DNA: TGCGCCAGCAGCCATACGAGGGACAGGTGGTCTGAAGCTTTCTTT; CDR3 protein: CASSHTRDRWSEAFF
D gene: TRBD1; clone size: -; V gene: TRBV30; J gene: TRBJ1-5; CDR3 DNA: TGTGCCTGGGGGGACAGGGCCAAAATCACCCCCCCATTGTCGTGTCGGCCCCAGCATTTT; CDR3 protein: CAWGDRAKITPPLSCRPQHF
D gene: TRBD1; clone size: -; V gene: TRBV18; J gene: TRBJ1-1; CDR3 DNA: TGTGCCAGCTCACTGACAGGGGAGAACACTGAAGCTTTCTTT; CDR3 protein: CASSLTGENTEAFF
D gene: TRBD1; clone size: -; V gene: TRBV27; J gene: TRBJ1-6; CDR3 DNA: TGTTCCCCCCAGGGACAGCCTAATTCACCCCTCCACTTT; CDR3 protein: CSPQGQPNSPLHF
D gene: -; clone size: -; V gene: TRBV10-3; J gene: TRBJ2-5; CDR3 DNA: TGTGCCAGCCGACAGGAGGAGACCCAGTACTTC; CDR3 protein: CASRQEETQYF
D gene: -; clone size: -; V gene: TRBV4-1; J gene: TRBJ2-3; CDR3 DNA: TGCGCCAGCAGCCGACAGCGGGCTAGCACAGATACGCAGTATTTT; CDR3 protein: CASSRQRASTDTQYF
D gene: -; clone size: few; V gene: TRBV7-9; J gene: TRBJ1-1; CDR3 DNA: TGTGCCAGCAGCTTAGCGGAAACAGGGAACACTGAAGCTTTCTTT; CDR3 protein: CASSLAETGNTEAFF
D gene: -; clone size: -; V gene: TRBV2; J gene: TRBJ1-5; CDR3 DNA: TGTGCCAGCTGGACGGAGGGCGATCAGCCCCAGCATTTT; CDR3 protein: CASWTEGDQPQHF
D gene: TRBD1; clone size: -; V gene: TRBV30; J gene: TRBJ1-2; CDR3 DNA: TGTGCCTGGAGAGAGACAGGGAGCCGTGGCTACACCTTC; CDR3 protein: CAWRETGSRGYTF
D gene: TRBD1; clone size: -; V gene: TRBV7-9; J gene: TRBJ2-7; CDR3 DNA: TGTGCCAGCAGCTTAGCGCGCGGGACAGGGGACGAGCAGTACTTC; CDR3 protein: CASSLARGTGDEQYF
D gene: TRBD1; clone size: -; V gene: TRBV19; J gene: TRBJ1-1; CDR3 DNA: TGTGCCAGTAGTATAGGGACAGGGGGATTGAACACTGAAGCTTTCTTT; CDR3 protein: CASSIGTGGLNTEAFF
D gene: TRBD1; clone size: -; V gene: TRBV10-3; J gene: TRBJ2-1; CDR3 DNA: TGTGCCATCAGTGAGGCCCGGGACAGCCACAATGAGCAGTTCTTC; CDR3 protein: CAISEARDSHNEQFF
D gene: TRBD2; clone size: -; V gene: TRBV4-2; J gene: TRBJ2-1; CDR3 DNA: TGTGCCAGCAGCCAAGGCCTGTCCGGCGGGGGTTACAATGAGCAGTTCTTC; CDR3 protein: CASSQGLSGGGYNEQFF
D gene: TRBD2; clone size: -; V gene: TRBV6-5; J gene: TRBJ2-2; CDR3 DNA: TGTGCCACCTCTAGCGGGGGGCCAGACACCGGGGAGCTGTTTTTT; CDR3 protein: CATSSGGPDTGELFF
D gene: -; clone size: -; V gene: TRBV6-6; J gene: TRBJ2-1; CDR3 DNA: TGTGCCAGCAGTTATCTTCCGGGGGGCCAACTTAATGAGCAGTTCTTC; CDR3 protein: CASSYLPGGQLNEQFF
D gene: TRBD2; clone size: -; V gene: TRBV5-1; J gene: TRBJ2-1; CDR3 DNA: TGCGCCAGCAGCTCCCCCTATAGCGGGGGATCCCTCAATGAGCAGTTCTTC; CDR3 protein: CASSSPYSGGSLNEQFF
D gene: -; clone size: -; V gene: TRBV5-1; J gene: TRBJ1-4; CDR3 DNA: TGCGCCAGCAGCGGCGGGACGCAGGAGGAAAAACTGTTTTTT; CDR3 protein: CASSGGTQEEKLFF
D gene: TRBD1; clone size: -; V gene: TRBV12-3/TRBV12-4; J gene: TRBJ1-1; CDR3 DNA: TGTGCCAGCAGTTTAAAGGGGGCCACTGAAGCTTTCTTT; CDR3 protein: CASSLKGATEAFF
D gene: TRBD2; clone size: -; V gene: TRBV5-1; J gene: TRBJ2-3; CDR3 DNA: TGCGCCAGCAGCTTGGGGGGCCTAGCGGGCACAGATACGCAGTATTTT; CDR3 protein: CASSLGGLAGTDTQYF
D gene: -; clone size: -; V gene: TRBV19; J gene: TRBJ1-5; CDR3 DNA: TGTGCCAGTAGTACGATAGGAGGGGGGGGCCAGCCCCAGCATTTT; CDR3 protein: CASSTIGGGGQPQHF
D gene: -; clone size: -; V gene: TRBV19; J gene: TRBJ2-5; CDR3 DNA: TGTGCCAGTAGTATGAGAGGATCGGAGACCCAGTACTTC; CDR3 protein: CASSMRGSETQYF
D gene: -; clone size: -; V gene: TRBV27; J gene: TRBJ2-5; CDR3 DNA: TGTGCCAGCAGTTTATCCGCAGGGCGGGAGACCCAGTACTTC; CDR3 protein: CASSLSAGRETQYF
D gene: -; clone size: -; V gene: TRBV5-6; J gene: TRBJ2-7; CDR3 DNA: TGTGCCAGCAGCTTGGACACTATCTACGAGCAGTACTTC; CDR3 protein: CASSLDTIYEQYF
D gene: -; clone size: few; V gene: TRBV14; J gene: TRBJ2-7; CDR3 DNA: TGTGCCAGCAGCCAAGATAGGATGTACGGAGCCAACGAGCAGTACTTC; CDR3 protein: CASSQDRMYGANEQYF
D gene: -; clone size: -; V gene: TRBV7-2; J gene: TRBJ2-3; CDR3 DNA: TGTGCCAGCAGCCCCAGTAGCACAGATACGCAGTATTTT; CDR3 protein: CASSPSSTDTQYF
D gene: TRBD2; clone size: -; V gene: TRBV5-1; J gene: TRBJ2-7; CDR3 DNA: TGCGCCAGCAGCTTGGATAGCGGGGGACTATACGAGCAGTACTTC; CDR3 protein: CASSLDSGGLYEQYF
D gene: TRBD2; clone size: -; V gene: TRBV18; J gene: TRBJ2-3; CDR3 DNA: TGTGCCAGCTCACCACCGGGGCCTAGCGGGGGGAGAGATACGCAGTATTTT; CDR3 protein: CASSPPGPSGGRDTQYF
D gene: TRBD2; clone size: -; V gene: TRBV9; J gene: TRBJ2-3; CDR3 DNA: TGTGCCAGCAGCGTAGGGCGGGGGAGCACAGATACGCAGTATTTT; CDR3 protein: CASSVGRGSTDTQYF